A selection of T cell receptor beta chains follows, all from one sample in a study of PD-1 blockade in classical Hodgkin lymphoma. The table came from immunoSEQ multiplex PCR; TCRdb's copy has only in-frame clones and leaves some out. Seen here are some 58,000 clones, roughly nine tenths observed once, and the top ten hold about a tenth. The material sequenced was peripheral blood mononuclear cells (PBMCs), taken before the fourth cycle of nivolumab. Receptors originate from a human donor with classical Hodgkin lymphoma. The CDR3 runs from the conserved cysteine through the conserved F or W. The order of the fields is clone size, D gene, V gene, J gene, CDR3 protein, CDR3 DNA. D genes are given only for firm matches. Where a row states a size, it is once, few, many or the class of an expanded clone; other rows omit it.

-	TRBD1	TRBV6-1	TRBJ2-3	CASSPGQGGLNTQYF	TGTGCCAGCAGTCCCGGACAGGGAGGCTTAAATACGCAGTATTTT
-	-	TRBV7-9	TRBJ2-7	CASSGIDRPYEQYF	TGTGCCAGCAGCGGGATTGACAGACCCTACGAGCAGTACTTC
-	TRBD1	TRBV12-5	TRBJ2-5	CASGLGTGGTTETQYF	TGTGCTAGTGGTTTGGGTACAGGGGGAACAACGGAGACCCAGTACTTC
-	-	TRBV6-5	TRBJ1-1	CASKMSTGPLAEAFF	TGTGCCAGCAAGATGAGTACAGGACCCTTAGCTGAAGCTTTCTTT
-	-	TRBV19	TRBJ1-1	CASSVTLMNTEAFF	TGTGCCAGTAGTGTTACTCTCATGAACACTGAAGCTTTCTTT
once	-	TRBV5-1	TRBJ2-1	CASRLSLNEQFF	TGCGCCAGCAGACTGAGTCTGAATGAGCAGTTCTTC
-	TRBD2	TRBV5-1	TRBJ2-7	CASSLAGGPPYEQYF	TGCGCCAGCAGCCTAGCGGGGGGGCCCCCCTACGAGCAGTACTTC
once	-	TRBV11-2	TRBJ1-5	CASSLVGGNQPQHF	TGTGCCAGCAGCTTAGTGGGAGGAAATCAGCCCCAGCATTTT
-	-	TRBV5-4	TRBJ1-4	CASSLEASKGNEKLFF	TGTGCCAGCAGCCTGGAGGCCAGTAAGGGCAATGAAAAACTGTTTTTT
once	-	TRBV10-3	TRBJ2-5	CAISEPTREETQYF	TGTGCCATCAGTGAGCCGACTCGGGAAGAGACCCAGTACTTC
-	TRBD2	TRBV28	TRBJ2-7	CASSLPLAGVYEQYF	TGTGCCAGTAGTTTACCCCTAGCGGGGGTGTACGAGCAGTACTTC
-	-	TRBV27	TRBJ2-1	CASSSPFRGVGNEQFF	TGTGCCAGCAGTTCCCCTTTTCGGGGCGTCGGGAATGAGCAGTTCTTC
-	-	TRBV5-4	TRBJ1-2	CASSFWASPPYGYTF	TGTGCCAGCAGCTTCTGGGCCAGCCCCCCCTATGGCTACACCTTC
-	TRBD1	TRBV18	TRBJ1-2	CASSLAQGTYGYTF	TGTGCCAGCTCACTCGCACAGGGGACGTATGGCTACACCTTC
-	TRBD1	TRBV9	TRBJ1-3	CASSVSGGQGDNSGNTIYF	TGTGCCAGCAGCGTATCGGGCGGACAGGGCGATAACTCTGGAAACACCATATATTTT
-	-	TRBV30	TRBJ2-7	CAWGMLLGGGEQYF	TGTGCCTGGGGTATGCTCCTAGGGGGAGGCGAGCAGTACTTC
-	-	TRBV10-1	TRBJ1-1	CASSPGGGEAFF	TGCGCCAGCAGTCCGGGCGGGGGTGAAGCTTTCTTT
-	-	TRBV4-1	TRBJ2-3	CASSQEAVMVSDTQYF	TGCGCCAGCAGCCAAGAAGCCGTGATGGTATCAGATACGCAGTATTTT
few	-	TRBV11-2	TRBJ1-1	CASSKYGTEAFF	TGTGCCAGCAGCAAGTACGGCACTGAAGCTTTCTTT
-	-	TRBV5-1	TRBJ1-6	CASSLAGRSPLHF	TGCGCCAGCAGCTTGGCAGGGCGGTCACCCCTCCACTTT
-	-	TRBV7-9	TRBJ2-5	CASSFLGSGSETQYF	TGTGCCAGCAGCTTCTTAGGTTCGGGTTCCGAGACCCAGTACTTC
-	TRBD2	TRBV5-1	TRBJ2-1	CASSLGGTRVEQFF	TGCGCCAGCAGCTTGGGGGGGACTAGGGTCGAGCAGTTCTTC